This TCR beta chain stems from a study of T cell clonality in common variable immunodeficiency. This clone was counted ten times or more. The antigen remains unidentified. The sequenced fragment ends 3 residues before the CDR3 boundary, so the rest is inferred from the germline J gene. Both groups were predominantly of Caucasian heritage. Data came from immunoSEQ multiplex PCR; TCRdb stores just in-frame clones and leaves some out. The data show about 47,000 clones, with none appearing a single time. The CDR3 totals 13 residues. V was shortened by 2 bases and J by 8 bases, with 13 bases between the two germline ends. Germline V gene lookup returns CDR1 GTSNPN and CDR2 SVGIG (reference sequence). Study-level results: Fewer TCRbeta clones were shared among CVID subjects than controls. CVID subjects showed higher TCRbeta clonality than healthy controls.

The chain has TRBV30 and TRBJ2-1; D is possibly TRBD2 (6 bases). The sample consisted of peripheral blood mononuclear cells. The receptor was isolated from a person between 18 and 70 years old in good health. The sequenced part of the CDR3 DNA is TGTGCCTGGAGTCTAATAGGAGGGGATGAG. Amino acid sequence: CAWSLIGGDE. The full CDR3 protein reads CAWSLIGGDEQFF.